Listed below are T cell receptor beta chains from one sample, sequenced in a study of CD8 T cell repertoires and HIV-1 epitope variants. Produced via immunoSEQ multiplex PCR; TCRdb's table is partial and in-frame only. The table lists over 90,000 clones, roughly 81% of them singletons. The sample comprised uncultured baseline CD8+ T cells from peripheral blood mononuclear cells (PBMCs). Receptors originate from a male donor with HIV. Each CDR3 is given with its conserved first and last residue. The D gene is left open where the match is weak. Rows give clone size only sometimes, using once, few, many, or a class for an expanded clone.

d_call: TRBD2
j_call: TRBJ2-5
cdr3_length: 16
clone_size: .
v_call: TRBV7-9
cdr3_aa: CASSPSLGLAQETQYF
cdr3_nt: TGTGCCAGCAGCCCCTCTTTGGGACTAGCACAAGAGACCCAGTACTTC

d_call: .
j_call: TRBJ2-5
cdr3_length: 13
clone_size: .
v_call: TRBV5-4
cdr3_aa: CASSLGQEETQYF
cdr3_nt: TGTGCCAGCAGCTTGGGACAGGAAGAGACCCAGTACTTC

d_call: TRBD1
j_call: TRBJ1-2
cdr3_length: 14
clone_size: few
v_call: TRBV6-1
cdr3_aa: CASSERWDRAGYTF
cdr3_nt: TGTGCCAGCAGTGAAAGGTGGGACAGGGCTGGCTACACCTTC

d_call: .
j_call: TRBJ1-3
cdr3_length: 15
clone_size: .
v_call: TRBV6-5
cdr3_aa: CASSATGLSGNTIYF
cdr3_nt: TGTGCCAGCAGTGCCACAGGCCTCTCTGGAAACACCATATATTTT

d_call: TRBD1
j_call: TRBJ2-5
cdr3_length: 11
clone_size: .
v_call: TRBV6-5
cdr3_aa: CASSLQGAAYF
cdr3_nt: TGTGCCAGCAGCCTACAGGGGGCGGCGTACTTC

d_call: .
j_call: TRBJ2-7
cdr3_length: 13
clone_size: .
v_call: TRBV5-5
cdr3_aa: CASSLGIGAEQYF
cdr3_nt: TGTGCCAGCAGCTTGGGAATCGGGGCCGAGCAGTACTTC

d_call: .
j_call: TRBJ1-5
cdr3_length: 14
clone_size: .
v_call: TRBV30
cdr3_aa: CAWSVQGGDQPQHF
cdr3_nt: TGTGCCTGGAGTGTACAAGGTGGAGATCAGCCCCAGCATTTT

d_call: .
j_call: TRBJ1-2
cdr3_length: 13
clone_size: .
v_call: TRBV7-2
cdr3_aa: CASSLGPEYGYTF
cdr3_nt: TGTGCCAGCAGCTTAGGACCAGAATATGGCTACACCTTC

d_call: .
j_call: TRBJ2-1
cdr3_length: 14
clone_size: few
v_call: TRBV7-3
cdr3_aa: CASSPGQFVDEQFF
cdr3_nt: TGTGCCAGCAGCCCTGGACAGTTCGTCGATGAGCAGTTCTTC

d_call: .
j_call: TRBJ2-2
cdr3_length: 16
clone_size: few
v_call: TRBV30
cdr3_aa: CAWLWVDKEWTGELFF
cdr3_nt: TGTGCCTGGCTTTGGGTGGACAAGGAGTGGACCGGGGAGCTGTTTTTT

d_call: .
j_call: TRBJ2-3
cdr3_length: 11
clone_size: .
v_call: TRBV6-5
cdr3_aa: CASKYLTTQYF
cdr3_nt: TGTGCCAGCAAATACCTTACAACGCAGTATTTT

d_call: .
j_call: TRBJ1-5
cdr3_length: 13
clone_size: .
v_call: TRBV18
cdr3_aa: CASSPPGGQPQHF
cdr3_nt: TGTGCCAGCTCACCACCGGGGGGGCAGCCCCAGCATTTT

d_call: .
j_call: TRBJ2-7
cdr3_length: 15
clone_size: .
v_call: TRBV4-2
cdr3_aa: CASSQFGGGAYEQYF
cdr3_nt: TGTGCCAGCAGCCAATTTGGTGGGGGCGCCTACGAGCAGTACTTC

d_call: TRBD2
j_call: TRBJ2-3
cdr3_length: 16
clone_size: .
v_call: TRBV19
cdr3_aa: CASSAPSGGITDTQYF
cdr3_nt: TGTGCCAGTAGTGCCCCTAGCGGGGGGATCACAGATACGCAGTATTTT

d_call: TRBD1
j_call: TRBJ2-3
cdr3_length: 16
clone_size: .
v_call: TRBV2
cdr3_aa: CASRMGQGPFTDTQYF
cdr3_nt: TGTGCCAGCAGGATGGGACAGGGGCCATTCACAGATACGCAGTATTTT

d_call: TRBD1
j_call: TRBJ2-7
cdr3_length: 14
clone_size: medium-sized
v_call: TRBV6-1
cdr3_aa: CASTRGQGSYEQYF
cdr3_nt: TGTGCCAGCACTCGTGGACAGGGTTCCTACGAGCAGTACTTC

d_call: .
j_call: TRBJ2-1
cdr3_length: 13
clone_size: .
v_call: TRBV19
cdr3_aa: CASSIALSDEQFF
cdr3_nt: TGTGCCAGTAGTATAGCCCTTAGCGATGAGCAGTTCTTC

d_call: TRBD1
j_call: TRBJ2-7
cdr3_length: 15
clone_size: .
v_call: TRBV9
cdr3_aa: CASSVGDRGGYEQYF
cdr3_nt: TGTGCCAGCAGCGTAGGAGACAGGGGAGGCTACGAGCAGTACTTC

d_call: .
j_call: TRBJ2-7
cdr3_length: 12
clone_size: .
v_call: TRBV7-9
cdr3_aa: CASSQDSYEQYF
cdr3_nt: TGTGCCAGCAGCCAGGACTCCTACGAGCAGTACTTC

d_call: TRBD1
j_call: TRBJ1-2
cdr3_length: 13
clone_size: .
v_call: TRBV7-3
cdr3_aa: CASSLWDSQGYTF
cdr3_nt: TGTGCCAGCAGCTTATGGGACAGTCAAGGCTACACCTTC

d_call: .
j_call: TRBJ1-5
cdr3_length: 18
clone_size: .
v_call: TRBV27
cdr3_aa: CASSPRGWGVGSNQPQHF
cdr3_nt: TGTGCCAGCAGCCCCCGGGGGTGGGGGGTAGGAAGCAATCAGCCCCAGCATTTT

d_call: .
j_call: TRBJ1-1
cdr3_length: 14
clone_size: .
v_call: TRBV7-6
cdr3_aa: CASSYQDMNTEAFF
cdr3_nt: TGTGCCAGCAGCTACCAGGACATGAACACTGAAGCTTTCTTT